These T cell receptor beta chains were read from a single sample in a study of response to subunit inactivated influenza vaccine. TCRdb reanalysed the RT-PCR reads using MiXCR and keeps one entry per CDR3 protein. The sample includes 700,000 to 900,000 distinct CDR3 sequences, around 20% of them seen just once. The source was PBMCs from blood, collected more than 4 days after vaccination. These receptors originate from a man aged 50-59 years who received an inactivated influenza vaccine. Both conserved end residues are part of each CDR3. Each record gives: CDR3 DNA, CDR3 protein, V gene, D gene, J gene, clone size. A D gene is named only where the DNA matches it firmly. Clone size is shown for a subset of rows, as once, few, many or a class of expanded clone.

cdr3_nt: TGTGCCAGCAGCCAAGATCCGGGACAGGGTCTTGAAGCTTTCTTT; cdr3_aa: CASSQDPGQGLEAFF; v_call: TRBV4-2; d_call: TRBD1; j_call: TRBJ1-1; clone_size: .
cdr3_nt: TGTGCCAGCAGCGGGACTAGCGGGGTGCCAGATACGCAGTATTTT; cdr3_aa: CASSGTSGVPDTQYF; v_call: TRBV14; d_call: TRBD2; j_call: TRBJ2-3; clone_size: .
cdr3_nt: TGTGCCAGCAGCTCAATCCTTATAGCGGGGGGACCATACAATGAGCAGTTCTTC; cdr3_aa: CASSSILIAGGPYNEQFF; v_call: TRBV5-6; d_call: TRBD2; j_call: TRBJ2-1; clone_size: .
cdr3_nt: TGTGCCAGCAGCGTAAGCCCCGGGACAGGAATACCAAACATTCAGTACTTC; cdr3_aa: CASSVSPGTGIPNIQYF; v_call: TRBV7-9; d_call: TRBD1; j_call: TRBJ2-4; clone_size: few
cdr3_nt: TGTGCCAGCAGCCCCATTGGGGGGAGCACTGAAGCTTTCTTT; cdr3_aa: CASSPIGGSTEAFF; v_call: TRBV11-2; d_call: .; j_call: TRBJ1-1; clone_size: .
cdr3_nt: TGTGCCAGCAGACGGGACAGTCGTACTAGCACAGATACGCAGTATTTT; cdr3_aa: CASRRDSRTSTDTQYF; v_call: TRBV6-5; d_call: TRBD1; j_call: TRBJ2-3; clone_size: few
cdr3_nt: TGTGCCAGCAGCCTGGGAGGTGCTCCTTTCTTT; cdr3_aa: CASSLGGAPFF; v_call: TRBV7-8; d_call: .; j_call: TRBJ1-1; clone_size: once
cdr3_nt: TGTGCCAGCAGCCCCGACAGGGTTCGCACCGGGGAGCTGTTTTTT; cdr3_aa: CASSPDRVRTGELFF; v_call: TRBV5-5; d_call: TRBD1; j_call: TRBJ2-2; clone_size: .
cdr3_nt: TGTGCCAGCAGCAGGGAGTCAACTAATGAAAAACTGTTTTTT; cdr3_aa: CASSRESTNEKLFF; v_call: TRBV7-2; d_call: .; j_call: TRBJ1-4; clone_size: .
cdr3_nt: TGTGCCAGCATGGTGGGCCAAGAGACCCAGTACTTC; cdr3_aa: CASMVGQETQYF; v_call: TRBV7-8; d_call: .; j_call: TRBJ2-5; clone_size: .
cdr3_nt: TGTGCCACCAGTGATATGGGCCCCGGCAAGGAGACCCAGTACTTC; cdr3_aa: CATSDMGPGKETQYF; v_call: TRBV24-1; d_call: .; j_call: TRBJ2-5; clone_size: .
cdr3_nt: TGTGCCAGCAGCTTAAGGGACCAGTACAATGAGCAGTTCTTC; cdr3_aa: CASSLRDQYNEQFF; v_call: TRBV7-6; d_call: .; j_call: TRBJ2-1; clone_size: few
cdr3_nt: TGTGCCAGCAGCGCCCTCATCAATGAGCAGTTCTTC; cdr3_aa: CASSALINEQFF; v_call: TRBV2; d_call: .; j_call: TRBJ2-1; clone_size: .
cdr3_nt: TGTGCCAGCACCCCCCCGGGACGGACCGGGGAGCTGTTTTTT; cdr3_aa: CASTPPGRTGELFF; v_call: TRBV6-1; d_call: .; j_call: TRBJ2-2; clone_size: .
cdr3_nt: TGCGCCAGCAGCCAAGATAGGGCGGGCCTGAATACGCAGTATTTT; cdr3_aa: CASSQDRAGLNTQYF; v_call: TRBV4-3; d_call: .; j_call: TRBJ2-3; clone_size: .
cdr3_nt: TGTGCCTGGAGTCCCGGCCTTAGCAATCAGCCCCAGCATTTT; cdr3_aa: CAWSPGLSNQPQHF; v_call: TRBV30; d_call: .; j_call: TRBJ1-5; clone_size: .
cdr3_nt: TGTGCCAGCAGCTCCACCCCCGGGATAACACACGAGCAGTACTTC; cdr3_aa: CASSSTPGITHEQYF; v_call: TRBV7-8; d_call: .; j_call: TRBJ2-7; clone_size: .
cdr3_nt: TGCGCCAGCAGCTTCAACGGACAGGGGGCGGGTTCACCCCTCCACTTT; cdr3_aa: CASSFNGQGAGSPLHF; v_call: TRBV5-1; d_call: TRBD1; j_call: TRBJ1-6; clone_size: many
cdr3_nt: TGTGCCAGCAGTTTTAGACATCTTAGCAATCAGCCCCAGCATTTT; cdr3_aa: CASSFRHLSNQPQHF; v_call: TRBV12-3/TRBV12-4; d_call: .; j_call: TRBJ1-5; clone_size: few
cdr3_nt: TGTGCCAGCAGTTTAAGCGGACTAGCGACGGCCGGGGAGCTGTTTTTT; cdr3_aa: CASSLSGLATAGELFF; v_call: TRBV27; d_call: TRBD2; j_call: TRBJ2-2; clone_size: .
cdr3_nt: TGCAGTGCTACGCTAGCGGGGGGGCTACAAAACATTCAGTACTTC; cdr3_aa: CSATLAGGLQNIQYF; v_call: TRBV20-1; d_call: TRBD2; j_call: TRBJ2-4; clone_size: few
cdr3_nt: TGTGCCAGCTCACCAACTAGCGGGGGGGCCTACGAGCAGTACTTC; cdr3_aa: CASSPTSGGAYEQYF; v_call: TRBV18; d_call: TRBD2; j_call: TRBJ2-7; clone_size: few
cdr3_nt: TGTGCCATCAGCTACGGCTACAATGAGCAGTTCTTC; cdr3_aa: CAISYGYNEQFF; v_call: TRBV10-3; d_call: .; j_call: TRBJ2-1; clone_size: few
cdr3_nt: TGTGCCAGCAGAACGGAACGGATGGCGCCGACCTACGAGCAGTACTTC; cdr3_aa: CASRTERMAPTYEQYF; v_call: TRBV6-1; d_call: .; j_call: TRBJ2-7; clone_size: few
cdr3_nt: TGTGCCATCAGTGGGGAGACAGGGGTTACGCAGTATTTT; cdr3_aa: CAISGETGVTQYF; v_call: TRBV10-3; d_call: TRBD1; j_call: TRBJ2-3; clone_size: few
cdr3_nt: TGCGCCAGCAGCCAAGGCCCGGCACGCGGGAATGAGCAGTTCTTC; cdr3_aa: CASSQGPARGNEQFF; v_call: TRBV4-1; d_call: .; j_call: TRBJ2-1; clone_size: few
cdr3_nt: TGTGCCAGCAGCCGGGACAGTTCCGAGCAGTACTTC; cdr3_aa: CASSRDSSEQYF; v_call: TRBV9; d_call: TRBD1; j_call: TRBJ2-7; clone_size: .
cdr3_nt: TGTGCCAGCAGTTACTCGACAGGGAATAATTCACCCCTCCACTTT; cdr3_aa: CASSYSTGNNSPLHF; v_call: TRBV6-5; d_call: TRBD1; j_call: TRBJ1-6; clone_size: few
cdr3_nt: TGTGCCAGCTCAACCCGGGACAGGGAAGCTGGGGCCAACGTCCTGACTTTC; cdr3_aa: CASSTRDREAGANVLTF; v_call: TRBV18; d_call: TRBD1; j_call: TRBJ2-6; clone_size: .
cdr3_nt: TGTGCCAGCAGCTTACCTAGTTTGAATGAGCAGTTCTTC; cdr3_aa: CASSLPSLNEQFF; v_call: TRBV7-2; d_call: .; j_call: TRBJ2-1; clone_size: many
cdr3_nt: TGTGCCAGCAGCCCGACCGGGACGGCATACAATGAGCAGTTCTTC; cdr3_aa: CASSPTGTAYNEQFF; v_call: TRBV7-2; d_call: .; j_call: TRBJ2-1; clone_size: .
cdr3_nt: TGCAGTGCTAGTTATCGCGGGGAAAGGACAGATACGCAGTATTTT; cdr3_aa: CSASYRGERTDTQYF; v_call: TRBV20-1; d_call: .; j_call: TRBJ2-3; clone_size: few
cdr3_nt: TGCGCCAGCAGCGGCGGACAGAGTGAAGAGACCCAGTACTTC; cdr3_aa: CASSGGQSEETQYF; v_call: TRBV5-1; d_call: .; j_call: TRBJ2-5; clone_size: few
cdr3_nt: TGTGCCAGCAGCTACCGAAGGACAGTCTCCTACGAGCAGTACTTC; cdr3_aa: CASSYRRTVSYEQYF; v_call: TRBV7-2; d_call: .; j_call: TRBJ2-7; clone_size: many
cdr3_nt: TGTGCCAGCAGCTTGCGGTTACCGGCTCAGGGGGCTAAAGAGACCCAGTACTTC; cdr3_aa: CASSLRLPAQGAKETQYF; v_call: TRBV5-5; d_call: TRBD1; j_call: TRBJ2-5; clone_size: .
cdr3_nt: TGTGCCAGCAGCTATAGCGTGCAGGAGACCCAGTACTTC; cdr3_aa: CASSYSVQETQYF; v_call: TRBV7-2; d_call: .; j_call: TRBJ2-5; clone_size: few
cdr3_nt: TGTGCCAGCTCACCGAATCAAGGGTTACGGAGCAATCAGCCCCAGCATTTT; cdr3_aa: CASSPNQGLRSNQPQHF; v_call: TRBV18; d_call: .; j_call: TRBJ1-5; clone_size: many
cdr3_nt: TGTGCCAGCAGTTACTCCGGTAGCGGGGGGATCTACGAGCAGTACTTC; cdr3_aa: CASSYSGSGGIYEQYF; v_call: TRBV6-5; d_call: TRBD2; j_call: TRBJ2-7; clone_size: few
cdr3_nt: TGTGCCAGCAGCAAAACAGGGGACCCAGGCACAGATACGCAGTATTTT; cdr3_aa: CASSKTGDPGTDTQYF; v_call: TRBV7-9; d_call: TRBD1; j_call: TRBJ2-3; clone_size: few
cdr3_nt: TGCGCCAGCAGCCAGCCGGGACAGGGTAACACCGGGGAGCTGTTTTTT; cdr3_aa: CASSQPGQGNTGELFF; v_call: TRBV4-1; d_call: TRBD1; j_call: TRBJ2-2; clone_size: .
cdr3_nt: TGTGCCAGCAGTTACTCTCCGGGACAGCGTAATGAAAAACTGTTTTTT; cdr3_aa: CASSYSPGQRNEKLFF; v_call: TRBV6-5; d_call: TRBD1; j_call: TRBJ1-4; clone_size: few
cdr3_nt: TGCAGTGCTAGTAGGCCAGGGGACTTCAATGAAAAACTGTTTTTT; cdr3_aa: CSASRPGDFNEKLFF; v_call: TRBV20-1; d_call: .; j_call: TRBJ1-4; clone_size: .
cdr3_nt: TGCAGCGTTCAAACTTCCGGGACTCCCTCCTACGAGCAGTACTTC; cdr3_aa: CSVQTSGTPSYEQYF; v_call: TRBV29-1; d_call: .; j_call: TRBJ2-7; clone_size: .
cdr3_nt: TGTGCCAGCAGTCCACTAGCAAATCTAGGGGAGCTGTTTTTT; cdr3_aa: CASSPLANLGELFF; v_call: TRBV12-3/TRBV12-4; d_call: .; j_call: TRBJ2-2; clone_size: .
cdr3_nt: TGCAGTGCTAGAAGCGGGAGGGCCACAAGAGATGAGCAGTTCTTC; cdr3_aa: CSARSGRATRDEQFF; v_call: TRBV20-1; d_call: TRBD2; j_call: TRBJ2-1; clone_size: .